The 7 T cell receptor beta chains in this list originate from one sample, sequenced in a study of blood T cells in healthy people across ages. Through a sample-barcoded 5' primer and a J-beta primer mix, a second PCR was run for roughly 7 to 11 cycles. TCRdb ran MiXCR on the 5' RACE reads and lists one entry per CDR3 protein. Of about 640,000 distinct CDR3 sequences listed, roughly 53% were seen once; the top ten hold more than 35%. Sequenced input: blood. The receptor source for this set is a man between 60 and 75 years old in good health.

The chain joins TRBV5-6 to TRBJ2-1; 10 bases are a match to TRBD2. Germline V gives CDR1 SGHDT, CDR2 YYEEEE. CDR3 size: 16 residues. Germline trimming cut 1 base from V and 2 bases from J; bases unmatched to any gene: 3. The DNA of the CDR3 is TGTGCCAGCAGCTTGATCCTAGCGGGGGCCTACAATGAGCAGTTCTTC. The encoded protein is CASSLILAGAYNEQFF.

The chain joins TRBV14 to TRBJ2-3, with 7 positions matching TRBD2. CDR3 length equals 17 residues. Germline loops: CDR1 SGHDN, CDR2 FVKESK. V trimming: 4 bases; J trimming: 8 bases; junction bases outside the gene matches: 18. The CDR3 nucleotides read TGTGCCAGCAGCCTTGGACGGGACTACCCCTTGGGTGGTACGCAGTATTTT. It specifies CASSLGRDYPLGGTQYF.

This sequence joins TRBV29-1 and TRBJ2-4; TRBD1 matches 10 bases. Near its end, the DNA agrees better with TRBJ2-7, so the J call may be wrong. This CDR3 region has 12 residues. Per the germline V gene, CDR1 is SQVTM and CDR2 is ANQGSEA. The CDR3 DNA reads as TGCAGCGTCCACGGACAGGGGGACGAGCAGTACTTC. As protein: CSVHGQGDEQYF.

The chain carries TRBV12-3 or TRBV12-4 and TRBJ1-6; unclear D gene. The CDR3 is 14 amino acids. The V gene lost 2 bases and the J gene lost 6 bases, with 8 bases spanning the gap. DNA of the CDR3: TGTGCCAGCAGTTTAAACGGTTTTAATTCACCCCTCCACTTT. Translating it yields CASSLNGFNSPLHF.

The sample holds many counts of this clonotype. V and J are TRBV5-1 and TRBJ2-5; 7 nucleotides agree with TRBD1. The CDR3 contains 14 residues. CDR1 is SGHRS, CDR2 YFSETQ, per germline. J was trimmed by 0 bases and V by 2 bases; bases with no gene match: 1. CDR3 nucleotides: TGCGCCAGCAGCTTTGGGACAGACCAAGAGACCCAGTACTTC. Translated, it gives CASSFGTDQETQYF.

Only a few counts were recorded for this clonotype. The genes are TRBV27 and TRBJ2-5; no clear D. The CDR3 loop spans 13 amino acids. Germline V CDR1 and CDR2: MNHEY, SMNVEV (reference sequence). Trimming pared 6 bases from V and 5 bases from J, leaving 13 bases between. The CDR3: CASSRKDGETQYF. Written as DNA, the CDR3 is TGTGCCAGCAGCCGAAAGGACGGGGAGACCCAGTACTTC.

The V call is TRBV11-2, the J call TRBJ2-5; no reliable D call. V shed 5 bases and J shed 7 bases, with 8 bases lying between them. The CDR3 spans 11 residues. Germline V gene data show CDR1 as SGHAT and CDR2 as FQNNGV. The CDR3 sequence: CASSVVGTQYF. The CDR3 DNA sequence: TGTGCCAGCAGCGTCGTTGGGACCCAGTACTTC.